This is a list of T cell receptor beta chains from one sample in a study of metastatic and nonmetastatic thyroid tumors. TCRdb re-clonotyped the PCR reads through MiXCR. The profile shows about 28,000 clones, over 20% of them singletons. The source material was blood. These receptors were obtained from a female donor with papillary thyroid cancer or a benign thyroid nodule (not recorded which). Some clones in this sample may be carry-over from other donors' samples. The CDR3 runs from the conserved cysteine through the conserved F or W. A D gene is named only where the DNA matches it firmly. Expanded clones get a size class; other rows say once, few or many, or leave the size out.

V gene,clone size,CDR3 length,J gene,D gene,CDR3 DNA,CDR3 protein
TRBV4-1,many,16,TRBJ2-4,TRBD2,TGCGCCAGCAGCCCACCGGGAGGCCTAGCCAAAAACATTCAGTACTTC,CASSPPGGLAKNIQYF
TRBV5-6,many,17,TRBJ2-6,.,TGTGCCAGCAGCCTCCGACTTCTGGTCTCTGGGGCCAACGTCCTGACTTTC,CASSLRLLVSGANVLTF
TRBV2,.,13,TRBJ2-2,TRBD1,TGTGTCAGCAGTGGACAGGGGGCGGTGAAGCTGTTTTTT,CVSSGQGAVKLFF
TRBV28,medium-sized,14,TRBJ1-6,.,TGTGCCAGCAGTTTCAGGGTTGGAAATTCACCCCTCCACTTT,CASSFRVGNSPLHF
TRBV11-1,.,13,TRBJ2-7,.,TGTGCCAGCAGCTTATCGCGGGAAAACGAGCAGTACTTC,CASSLSRENEQYF
TRBV28,many,14,TRBJ2-1,.,TGTGCCAGCAGTTTAGGACTCCCCAACAATGAGCAGTTCTTC,CASSLGLPNNEQFF
TRBV20-1,.,14,TRBJ2-7,.,TGCAGTGCTAGAGATTTCGGACGGTCCTACGAGCAGTACTTC,CSARDFGRSYEQYF
TRBV4-3,many,15,TRBJ2-7,.,TGCGCCAGCAGCCAAGAGTACAGGCAAGGCTACGAGCAGTACTTC,CASSQEYRQGYEQYF
TRBV9,.,13,TRBJ2-2,.,TGTGCCAGCAGCCGTGAGTTTGCCGGTGAGCTGTTTTTT,CASSREFAGELFF
TRBV4-1,many,19,TRBJ2-6,TRBD1,TGCGCCAGCAGCCAAGTCGGGGCTCAGGGGGCGCAGGGGGCCAACGTCCTGACTTTC,CASSQVGAQGAQGANVLTF
TRBV20-1,many,15,TRBJ2-5,TRBD2,TGCAGTGCTAGAAGCGGGACCGCGGCCCAAGAGACCCAGTACTTC,CSARSGTAAQETQYF
TRBV11-3,many,19,TRBJ2-3,TRBD2,TGTGCCAGCAGCTTAGGTCGGGCGGGGGTGGAGACTAGCACAGATACGCAGTATTTT,CASSLGRAGVETSTDTQYF
TRBV5-6,many,12,TRBJ1-1,.,TGTGCCAGCAGCTGGTTGACAACTGAAGCTTTCTTT,CASSWLTTEAFF
TRBV16,many,13,TRBJ1-5,TRBD1,TGTGCCAGCAGCCAATCGGGCGGGACAGGCCAGCATTTC,CASSQSGGTGQHF
TRBV7-9,.,11,TRBJ1-1,.,TGTGCCAGCATCTTGGGTGCTCAAGCTTTCTTT,CASILGAQAFF
TRBV7-2,many,14,TRBJ2-2,.,TGTGCCAGCAGCTTATGGACTACCACCGGGGAGCTGTTTTTT,CASSLWTTTGELFF
TRBV19,many,14,TRBJ2-1,TRBD2,TGTGCCAGTAGTATGTGGGGGACTAGCAATGAGCAGTTCTTC,CASSMWGTSNEQFF
TRBV28,.,13,TRBJ1-1,TRBD1,TGTGCCAGCAGTGGACAGGTGAACACTGAAGCTTTCTTT,CASSGQVNTEAFF
TRBV5-1,many,19,TRBJ2-7,TRBD2,TGCGCCAGCAGCCGCCAGACTAGCGGGAAGGGTGCCGTCTCCTACGAGCAGTACTTC,CASSRQTSGKGAVSYEQYF
TRBV5-8,many,10,TRBJ2-5,.,TGTTCGGCCGGGGCTGAGACCCAGTACTTC,CSAGAETQYF
TRBV30,many,15,TRBJ1-4,.,TGTGCCTGGAGTGCCGCGGACGGGAGGAATGAAAAACTGTTTTTT,CAWSAADGRNEKLFF
TRBV3-1,once,15,TRBJ2-7,.,TGTGCCAGCAGCCCCCTGGGGAGGAGCTCCTACGAGCAGTACTTC,CASSPLGRSSYEQYF
TRBV7-2,medium-sized,15,TRBJ2-7,.,TGTGCCAGCAGCGGAACAGGGTCCCCCTACTACGAGCAGTACTTC,CASSGTGSPYYEQYF
TRBV6-1,few,11,TRBJ1-2,.,TGTGCCATCAATGGGTCCTATGGCTACACCTTC,CAINGSYGYTF
TRBV28,.,17,TRBJ1-2,.,TGTGCCAGCAGTCACCGTCCGAGGGGGGGAGGGAACTATGGCTACACCTTC,CASSHRPRGGGNYGYTF
TRBV30,many,15,TRBJ1-4,TRBD1,TGTGCCTGGAGTGCCGGACAGGGACCTAATGAAAAACTGTTTTTT,CAWSAGQGPNEKLFF
TRBV11-3,many,14,TRBJ2-2,.,TGTGCCAGCAGCTTGCGCAGTAACGGCGGGGAGCTGTTTTTT,CASSLRSNGGELFF
TRBV7-2,many,13,TRBJ2-7,.,TGTGCCAGCAGCGAATTAAGAAGAGGCGAGCAGTACTTC,CASSELRRGEQYF
TRBV19,many,14,TRBJ2-2,.,TGTGCCAGTAAAAACAGCTGGAACACCGGGGAGCTGTTTTTT,CASKNSWNTGELFF
TRBV13,many,12,TRBJ1-2,.,TGTGCCAGCAGCTTCAGTACTAGTGGCTACACCTTC,CASSFSTSGYTF
TRBV27,.,13,TRBJ2-3,.,TGTGCCAGCAGTGGGAATAGAGAGGATACGCAGTATTTT,CASSGNREDTQYF
TRBV27,.,13,TRBJ2-5,.,TGTGCCAGCAATCAAAGGGAGGAAGAGACCCAGTACTTC,CASNQREEETQYF
TRBV28,.,14,TRBJ2-1,.,TGTGCCAGCAGTCCTATCGTGGACTACAATGAGCAGTTCTTC,CASSPIVDYNEQFF
TRBV6-1,.,11,TRBJ1-1,.,TGTGCCAGCAAAACAGACGTGGTCGCTTTCTTT,CASKTDVVAFF
TRBV18,many,13,TRBJ2-3,.,TGTGCCAGCTCCTTAGACGTCGCAGATACGCAGTATTTT,CASSLDVADTQYF
TRBV7-6,.,16,TRBJ2-7,TRBD2,TGTGCCAGCAGCTTAGGGGGGGGAGCGGGCATGGGCGAGCAGTACTTC,CASSLGGGAGMGEQYF
TRBV24-1,many,16,TRBJ2-3,.,TGTGCCACCAGTGATCCCGGGGAGGAGGGCACAGATACGCAGTATTTT,CATSDPGEEGTDTQYF
TRBV24-1,medium-sized,16,TRBJ2-7,TRBD2,TGTGCCACCAGTGACTATGCGACTAGCGGAGCCTACGAGCAGTACTTC,CATSDYATSGAYEQYF
TRBV20-1,.,13,TRBJ1-2,TRBD1,TGCAGTGCTGGGACAGGGCGGGACTATGGCTACACCTTC,CSAGTGRDYGYTF
TRBV2,.,15,TRBJ2-7,.,TGTGCCAGCAGTGAAGAAGGTGGGGCAACGTTTGAGCAGTACTTC,CASSEEGGATFEQYF
TRBV27,few,14,TRBJ1-1,.,TGTGCCAGCAGATTTCATGGTCGGAACACTGAAGCTTTCTTT,CASRFHGRNTEAFF
TRBV6-1,few,12,TRBJ1-6,.,TGTGCCAGCAGTAAACAGGGCTCACCCCTCCACTTT,CASSKQGSPLHF
TRBV6-4,many,14,TRBJ2-3,TRBD2,TGTGCCAGCAGTGACGCGGGGGGCACAGATACGCAGTATTTT,CASSDAGGTDTQYF
TRBV20-1,many,13,TRBJ1-1,.,TGCAGTGCTGGGGTGTCCTTAGGCACTGAAGCTTTCTTT,CSAGVSLGTEAFF
TRBV6-5,few,18,TRBJ2-7,.,TGTGCCAGCAGTTACCCCCCAACGGCGACAGGGAGGAATTCTCAGCAGTACTTC,CASSYPPTATGRNSQQYF
TRBV6-5,many,17,TRBJ2-1,.,TGTGCCAGCAGCAGACAGACCTCGGGAGAAGGATACAATGAGCAGTTCTTC,CASSRQTSGEGYNEQFF
TRBV28,.,15,TRBJ2-7,.,TGTGCCAGCAGTCCAGGGCGCGCTGGGGCCAACGAGCAGTACTTC,CASSPGRAGANEQYF
TRBV24-1,.,15,TRBJ1-4,.,TGTGCCACCAGTGATTTGGGGAAAAATAATGAAAAACTGTTTTTT,CATSDLGKNNEKLFF
TRBV4-1,.,16,TRBJ2-1,TRBD2,TGCGCCAGCAGCCAAGAGCTGGGCGGGAGCTACAATGAGCAGTTCTTC,CASSQELGGSYNEQFF
TRBV5-1,.,14,TRBJ1-1,TRBD1,TGCGCCAGCAGCATACAGGGGGCTAACACTGAAGCTTTCTTT,CASSIQGANTEAFF
TRBV6-2/TRBV6-3,many,14,TRBJ2-4,TRBD2,TGTGCCAGCTCCCCGGGAGGGCCGTTCGACATTCAGTACTTC,CASSPGGPFDIQYF
TRBV20-1,.,16,TRBJ2-5,TRBD2,TGCAGCGCTAGAGTCCCCGGTACTAGCGCCCCAGAGACCCAGTACTTC,CSARVPGTSAPETQYF
TRBV6-1,few,14,TRBJ1-5,.,TGTGCCAGCAGTGACCGTTCGAGCAATCAGCCCAAGCATTTT,CASSDRSSNQPKHF
TRBV20-1,medium-sized,13,TRBJ1-6,TRBD1,TGCAGTGCCCGTACAGGGGATGGGTCACCCCTCCACTTT,CSARTGDGSPLHF